This T cell receptor beta chain came from a study of human T cells and chemical hapten exposure. Someone pulled total RNA out of unfractionated whole blood. This clonotype occurred many times. Its specificity is unknown. The V gene's germline CDR1 is LGHNA and CDR2 YSLEER. The CDR3 is 16 amino acids. V gave up 0 bases and J gave up 0 bases, with 9 bases separating them. Individual cDNA molecules (in the library) carried attached unique molecular identifiers. TCRdb reanalysed the reads using MiXCR and keeps one entry per CDR3 protein. The sample contains about 120,000 distinct CDR3 sequences, about 8.9% of which appear only once. Findings and limits, study-wide: Sensitizing with DPC caused no change in TCRs above 1 in 1000 frequency.

This TCR derives from a human donor in good health. Some clones in this sample may be carry-over from other donors' samples. Sequenced: whole blood. The V gene is TRBV4-3, the J gene TRBJ2-4; maybe TRBD2 (5 bases). Here the CDR3 DNA reads TGCGCCAGCAGCCAAGAAGATGGACTAGCCAAAAACATTCAGTACTTC. Amino acids: CASSQEDGLAKNIQYF.